These 25 T cell receptor beta chains were sequenced from one sample in a study of vaccination and CD4 T cells after COVID-19. Treatment reported: approximately nine-day PBMC culture with coronavirus spike peptide pools or control peptides (ViraFEST assay). Unexposed donor CD4+ T cells predated the COVID-19 pandemic, collected 2011-2018. For these receptors, no antigen is known. Cultured CD4+ T-cell DNA underwent Oncomine TCR Beta short-read sequencing. Each CDR3 protein is one row after TCRdb ran MiXCR on the PCR reads. The sample lists about 7,100 distinct CDR3 sequences, around 42% occurring once. The specimen was CD4+ T cells from blood, cultured in vitro. The receptors shown here come from a human donor in good health.

The chain has TRBV2 and TRBJ1-5; D gene ambiguous. The CDR3 runs to 19 residues. Germline CDR1 SNHLY, CDR2 FYNNEI. V was clipped by 1 base and J by 1 base, with 20 bases between them. CDR3 DNA sequence: TGTGCCAGCAGTGAAGAGTGGGTCTCTTTCACCCTAAGCAATCAGCCCCAGCATTTT. Residues: CASSEEWVSFTLSNQPQHF.

The chain couples TRBV20-1 to TRBJ2-7, with 7 positions matching TRBD1. CDR1 and CDR2 (germline): DFQATT, SNEGSKA (reference sequence). CDR3 length: 13 amino acids. The junction had 4 bases not matched to a gene; V was cut back by 3 bases and J by 2 bases. The CDR3 protein is CSARKGAPYEQYF. The CDR3 DNA reads TGCAGTGCTAGGAAGGGGGCCCCCTACGAGCAGTACTTC.

V gene TRBV6-1 combines with J gene TRBJ2-7; 7 nucleotides align to TRBD1. This CDR3 is 14 amino acids long. After removal of 6 bases from V and 3 bases from J, the junction contained 8 bases not matched to a gene. The germline V gene has CDR1 MNHNS and CDR2 SASEGT. The CDR3 DNA reads TGTGCCAGCAGGCCCCATGACAGGGACTACGAGCAGTACTTC. It yields the protein CASRPHDRDYEQYF.

The rearrangement links TRBV19 to TRBJ1-2, with 7 bases fitting TRBD1. After removal of 5 bases from V and 7 bases from J, the junction contained 7 bases not matched to a gene. The V gene's germline CDR1 is LNHDA and CDR2 SQIVND (reference sequence). This CDR3 region has 13 residues. This CDR3 reads CASSEQGRGGYTF. CDR3 DNA sequence: TGTGCCAGTAGTGAACAGGGGCGGGGTGGCTACACCTTC.

V gene TRBV19 combines with J gene TRBJ1-2; D gene ambiguous. Germline V CDR1 and CDR2: LNHDA, SQIVND (reference sequence). CDR3 length: 14 amino acids. With 8 bases removed from V and 4 bases from J, the gap between germline ends came to 17 bases. In DNA, the CDR3 is TGTGCCAGTCGGGAAAGTATGATTTCCTATGGCTACACCTTC. Its translation is CASRESMISYGYTF.

This chain uses TRBV6-1 with TRBJ1-1, with D perhaps TRBD1 (5 bases). Germline V gene lookup returns CDR1 MNHNS and CDR2 SASEGT. The CDR3 runs 13 residues. V lost 6 bases and J 8 bases, leaving 16 bases between the germline ends. CDR3 sequence: CASSETFSGEAFF. The CDR3 bases are TGTGCCAGCAGCGAAACGTTCTCAGGGGAAGCTTTCTTT.

This rearrangement joins TRBV20-1 to TRBJ1-2; perhaps TRBD1 as D (5 bases). Germline-derived CDR1 and CDR2 are DFQATT and SNEGSKA (reference sequence). This CDR3 spans 14 amino acids. The V end was cut by 2 bases, the J end by 3 bases, with 13 bases between. The CDR3 region is CSARPRQIDYGYTF. For the CDR3, the DNA is TGCAGTGCTAGACCCCGACAGATAGACTATGGCTACACCTTC.

In its sample, this clonotype was seen a few times. The gene calls are TRBV20-1 and TRBJ2-7, with 7 bases that match TRBD1. This CDR3 has 13 amino acids. The germline V gene encodes CDR1 DFQATT and CDR2 SNEGSKA (reference sequence). With 7 bases clipped from V and 3 bases from J, the junction kept 9 bases outside the gene matches. The CDR3 DNA sequence: TGCAGTGTTTACGACAGGGCAGTCTACGAGCAGTACTTC. It yields the protein CSVYDRAVYEQYF.

This chain joins TRBV5-1 and TRBJ1-1, with unresolved D. Deletions cut 0 bases from V and 4 bases from J, with 10 bases between. This CDR3 has 14 amino acids. The germline V gene encodes CDR1 SGHRS and CDR2 YFSETQ. CDR3 nucleotides: TGCGCCAGCAGCTTGGGTCCGGGGAGCACTGAAGCTTTCTTT. Translating it yields CASSLGPGSTEAFF.

Only a few counts were recorded for this clonotype. The chain carries TRBV20-1 and TRBJ1-1; D ambiguous. CDR1 is DFQATT, CDR2 SNEGSKA, per germline (reference sequence). The CDR3 totals 11 residues. With 4 bases removed from V and 7 bases from J, the gap between germline ends came to 10 bases. In nucleotides, the CDR3 is TGCAGTGCTATTTCACAGTTTGAAGCTTTCTTT. Its protein product is CSAISQFEAFF.

In this sample, this clonotype turned up a few times. This chain joins TRBV6-1 and TRBJ2-2; D is ambiguous. CDR1 MNHNS and CDR2 SASEGT come from the germline V gene. The CDR3 contains 13 residues. With 8 bases removed from V and 5 bases from J, the gap between germline ends came to 12 bases. The CDR3: CASLTPGTGELFF. Here the CDR3 DNA reads TGTGCCAGCCTTACCCCCGGGACCGGGGAGCTGTTTTTT.

The chain links TRBV6-5 to TRBJ1-5, with D perhaps TRBD1 (6 bases). The germline V gene has CDR1 MNHEY and CDR2 SVGAGI. V shed 0 bases and J shed 4 bases, with 10 bases lying between them. The CDR3 spans 15 residues. The CDR3 nucleotides are TGTGCCAGCAGTTACTCGCGGGACACGAATCAGCCCCAGCATTTT. It translates to CASSYSRDTNQPQHF.

The rearrangement links TRBV20-1 to TRBJ2-7; 8 bases align to TRBD2. From germline, CDR1 is DFQATT and CDR2 SNEGSKA (reference sequence). V shed 6 bases and J 3 bases; nucleotides not matched to a gene: 7. The CDR3 totals 13 residues. This CDR3 reads CSAARGEIYEQYF. DNA of the CDR3: TGCAGTGCGGCGCGGGGGGAGATCTACGAGCAGTACTTC.

CDR3 protein: CASSYREHLYGYTF. Here the CDR3 DNA reads TGTGCCAGCAGTTACCGGGAGCACCTCTATGGCTACACCTTC. V is TRBV6-5 and J is TRBJ1-2; D not certain. This CDR3 has 14 residues. Germline lookup yields CDR1 MNHEY and CDR2 SVGAGI. Trimming left V 2 bases short and J 4 bases short, with 11 bases between.

In its sample, this clonotype was seen a few times. This rearrangement joins TRBV20-1 to TRBJ1-5; D is possibly TRBD1 (6 bases). Germline CDR1 and CDR2: DFQATT and SNEGSKA (reference sequence). The CDR3 contains 15 residues. The ends were cut back, 6 bases at V and 2 bases at J, with 17 bases in the middle. Here the CDR3 DNA reads TGCAGTGCATTGAAGGGGGGCTCCGGCAATCAGCCCCAGCATTTT. Translated: CSALKGGSGNQPQHF.

V gene TRBV19 combines with J gene TRBJ2-7, with TRBD1 matching 7 bases. The CDR3 sequence is 13 residues long. After removal of 6 bases from V and 3 bases from J, the junction contained 5 bases not matched to a gene. CDR1 and CDR2 from the germline V gene are LNHDA and SQIVND (reference sequence). CDR3 sequence (DNA): TGTGCCAGTAGCGGACAGGCTCACTACGAGCAGTACTTC. Amino acid sequence: CASSGQAHYEQYF.

This clonotype was counted between two and nine times. The V gene is TRBV12-3 or TRBV12-4, the J gene TRBJ1-6; D is uncertain. CDR3 length: 16 amino acids. The germline V and J ends were trimmed by 3 bases and 6 bases, with 15 bases remaining between them. For the CDR3, the DNA is TGTGCCAGCAGTTTGCTGGGCCGTGATCTTAATTCACCCCTCCACTTT. Its protein is CASSLLGRDLNSPLHF.

With regard to this clonotype: Relative to the germline gene, one junction end is altered; a read error may explain this. The chain employs TRBV6-2 or TRBV6-3 and TRBJ1-1; no clear D. The CDR3 loop spans 11 amino acids. From germline, CDR1 is MNHEY and CDR2 SVGEGT. The CDR3 sequence: CASSYPIAPQF. The CDR3, as DNA: TGTGCCAGCAGTTACCCTATCGCCCCTCAGTTT.

The J gene is TRBJ1-1, the V gene TRBV6-4; 8 nucleotides agree with TRBD1. The V and J ends lost 3 bases and 8 bases, in that order; junction bases with no gene match: 5. Germline V gene lookup returns CDR1 MRHNA and CDR2 SNTAGT. This CDR3 comprises 13 residues. This chain's CDR3 is CASSEYDRGEAFF. In nucleotides, the CDR3 is TGTGCCAGCAGTGAATACGACAGGGGAGAAGCTTTCTTT.

The chain has TRBV7-9 and TRBJ1-5, with D tentatively TRBD1 (6 bases). Per germline, CDR1 SEHNR and CDR2 FQNEAQ (reference sequence). V lost 0 bases, J lost 3 bases, and 12 bases lay in between. The CDR3 runs to 16 residues. CDR3: CASSLAPTGNNQPQHF. CDR3 in DNA: TGTGCCAGCAGCTTAGCGCCGACAGGAAACAATCAGCCCCAGCATTTT.

This chain uses TRBV11-2 with TRBJ2-5; TRBD2 might be the D (5 bases). The length of the CDR3 is 12 residues. The V end was cut by 5 bases, the J end by 5 bases, with 9 bases between. CDR1 and CDR2 from the germline V gene are SGHAT and FQNNGV. CDR3 residues: CASSPTGETQYF. The CDR3 region has the DNA TGTGCCAGCAGCCCGACGGGGGAGACCCAGTACTTC.

This clonotype appeared a few times. The chain has TRBV20-1 and TRBJ2-5, with 8 bases lining up with TRBD2. The CDR3 sequence is 13 residues long. With V trimmed by 3 bases and J by 5 bases, 5 bases remained unmatched. CDR1 and CDR2 from the germline V gene are DFQATT and SNEGSKA (reference sequence). The CDR3 loop reads CSASGGAVETQYF. In DNA, the CDR3 is TGCAGTGCTAGCGGGGGGGCGGTGGAGACCCAGTACTTC.

This rearrangement joins TRBV6-1 to TRBJ2-6; no clear D gene. The V end was cut by 6 bases, the J end by 0 bases, with 9 bases between. This CDR3 contains 15 residues. Germline CDR1 is MNHNS and CDR2 is SASEGT. The CDR3 DNA follows: TGTGCCAGCAGCTCCGACCTCTCTGGGGCCAACGTCCTGACTTTC. It encodes CASSSDLSGANVLTF.

The V call is TRBV20-1, the J call TRBJ1-2; 8 bases are a match to TRBD1. Trimming removed 0 bases from V and 7 bases from J; junction bases left unmatched: 7. CDR1 DFQATT and CDR2 SNEGSKA come from the germline V gene (reference sequence). This CDR3 is built from 14 residues. The CDR3 loop is CSARDPGGQAGYTF. Written as DNA, the CDR3 is TGCAGTGCTAGAGATCCGGGGGGACAGGCTGGCTACACCTTC.

The chain carries TRBV18 and TRBJ1-5; no clear D gene. Per germline, CDR1 KGHSH and CDR2 LQKENI. The CDR3 has 13 residues. Between the trimmed V and J ends, which lost 2 bases and 4 bases, there was a span of 6 bases. CDR3 DNA: TGTGCCAGCTCACCAACTGAGAATCAGCCCCAGCATTTT. This gives the protein CASSPTENQPQHF.